The clone carrying this T cell receptor beta chain was counted between two and nine times. The antigen is unknown. These data are taken from a study of T cells after yellow fever vaccination. Broader study findings: Primary-vaccination clones mostly resurfaced post-booster (approximately 96% CD4, roughly 90% CD8).

5'RACE template switching generated TCR cDNA, adding a universal primer site and UMIs. TCRdb used MiXCR to reprocess the 5' RACE reads, holding one entry per CDR3 protein. The repertoire holds about 140,000 distinct CDR3 sequences, 6.6% seen once, with under 0.8% in the top ten. The CDR3 runs to 15 residues. Germline lookup yields CDR1 LNHDA and CDR2 SQIVND (reference sequence). V was pared by 6 bases and J by 0 bases, with 13 bases between. The clonotype was recovered from a man younger than 45 who received the YFV17D yellow fever vaccine. This material consisted of CD4+ T cells sorted from PBMCs, taken 10 days after the yellow fever booster vaccination. The V call is TRBV19, the J call TRBJ2-3; TRBD1 is a possible D gene (6 bases). CDR3 in amino acids: CASRDRGSSTDTQYF. For the CDR3, the DNA is TGTGCCAGTAGAGATAGGGGGTCTAGCACAGATACGCAGTATTTT.